This passage covers 29 T cell receptor beta chains from one sample sequenced in a study of OX40 agonist ivuxolimab in advanced cancers. The library was built by means of the immunoSEQ multiplex PCR assay. The source is immuneACCESS, and TCRdb retained only in-frame sequences with V and J called. Part of the clones is not carried over; for the studies checked, unresolved V genes explain less than half of this, and the remainder is unexplained. Recorded for this sample are some 66,000 clones; roughly 80% of them occurred a single time. The ten largest clones take up around 1.5% of the sample. The sequenced sample was CD4+ or CD8+ T cells sorted from blood, obtained in a trial of the OX40 agonist ivuxolimab. These receptor sequences come from an adult with an advanced solid tumor such as melanoma, head and neck, liver or kidney cancer.

V gene TRBV6-1 combines with J gene TRBJ2-2; D not resolved. The germline gives CDR1 MNHNS, CDR2 SASEGT. Trimming cost V 7 bases and J 4 bases, with 16 bases left between them. The CDR3 is 15 residues long. The CDR3 DNA follows: TGTGCCAGCAAAACGTCGGACGGTATCACCGGGGAGCTGTTTTTT. Protein sequence: CASKTSDGITGELFF.

This rearrangement joins TRBV6-5 to TRBJ2-3; D not resolved. Trimming stripped 2 bases from V and 6 bases from J, with 6 bases between. From germline, CDR1 is MNHEY and CDR2 SVGAGI. The CDR3 covers 12 residues. CDR3 bases: TGTGCCAGCAGTTACAACCGGGATACGCAGTATTTT. As protein: CASSYNRDTQYF.

The sample holds one count of this clone. The gene calls are TRBV2 and TRBJ1-4; TRBD1 matches at 7 bases. V lost 3 bases and J lost 6; bases outside the gene matches: 4. Germline V CDR1 and CDR2: SNHLY, FYNNEI. This CDR3 spans 14 amino acids. Written as DNA, the CDR3 is TGTGCCAGCAGTGATAGACAGGGTGATGAAAAACTGTTTTTT. It encodes CASSDRQGDEKLFF.

The J gene is TRBJ2-3, the V gene TRBV7-3; 8 positions match TRBD2. This CDR3 has 13 amino acids. The germline CDR1 and CDR2 sequences are SGHTA and FQGTGA. Germline trimming cut 6 bases from V and 6 bases from J; bases unmatched to any gene: 5. The CDR3 reads CASSGSGSDTQYF. CDR3 bases: TGTGCCAGCAGTGGAAGCGGGAGTGATACGCAGTATTTT. The complete variable domain, with remaining parts taken from reference TRBV7-3 and TRBJ2-3, reads GAGVSQTPSNKVTEKGKYVELRCDPISGHTALYWYRQSLGQGPEFLIYFQGTGAADDSGLPNDRFFAVRPEGSVSTLKIQRTERGDSAVYLCASSGSGSDTQYFGPGTRLTVL.

The J gene is TRBJ2-7, the V gene TRBV5-5; TRBD1 is a possible D gene (6 bases). This CDR3 spans 16 amino acids. Germline V gives CDR1 SGHKS, CDR2 YYEKEE (reference sequence). V dropped 0 bases and J dropped 3 bases, with 16 bases sitting between them. The CDR3 DNA follows: TGTGCCAGCAGCTTGGACACAACAGGGTTGGACTACGAGCAGTACTTC. Translating it yields CASSLDTTGLDYEQYF.

This chain links TRBV19 with TRBJ2-1; 14 bases match TRBD2. Trimming at V came to 6 bases and at J to 9 bases, leaving 10 bases not matched to a gene. CDR3 length: 16 residues. The V gene's germline CDR1 is LNHDA and CDR2 SQIVND (reference sequence). The CDR3 is CASSGGTSGSEGEQFF. CDR3 DNA: TGTGCCAGTAGCGGGGGGACTAGCGGGAGTGAGGGTGAGCAGTTCTTC.

The rearrangement uses TRBV20-1 and TRBJ1-2; possibly TRBD1 for D (6 bases). The V gene lost 3 bases and the J gene lost 8 bases, with 10 bases spanning the gap. The length of the CDR3 is 11 residues. Germline values: CDR1 DFQATT, CDR2 SNEGSKA (reference sequence). As DNA, the CDR3 is TGCAGTGCTAGCAGGGGATGGGGCTACACCTTC. It encodes CSASRGWGYTF.

This clone was counted only a few times. The V call is TRBV18, the J call TRBJ2-1, with TRBD2 identical over 9 bases. The CDR3 covers 16 residues. Losses at the gene ends were 3 bases for V and 2 bases for J; bases not matched to a gene: 5. CDR1 is KGHSH, CDR2 LQKENI, per germline. The CDR3 reads CASSPYVAGAYNEQFF. The CDR3 nucleotides read TGTGCCAGCTCACCCTATGTAGCGGGAGCCTACAATGAGCAGTTCTTC.

The chain uses TRBV19 and TRBJ1-3; 7 bases map to TRBD1. Germline V CDR1 and CDR2: LNHDA, SQIVND (reference sequence). The J segment lost 2 bases and the V segment lost 7 bases, leaving 5 bases of the junction unmatched. The CDR3 runs to 14 residues. The CDR3 loop is CASNRGNPGNTIYF. The CDR3 DNA follows: TGTGCCAGTAACAGGGGAAATCCTGGAAACACCATATATTTT. The whole variable domain, remainder taken from reference TRBV19 and TRBJ1-3, is DGGITQSPKYLFRKEGQNVTLSCEQNLNHDAMYWYRQDPGQGLRLIYYSQIVNDFQKGDIAEGYSVSREKKESFPLTVTSAQKNPTAFYLCASNRGNPGNTIYFGEGSWLTVV.

This clone was seen only once. The J gene is TRBJ2-3, the V gene TRBV15, with 10 bases identical to TRBD2. Germline V gene data show CDR1 as LNHNV and CDR2 as YYDKDF (reference sequence). This CDR3 is built from 19 residues. V trimming: 4 bases; J trimming: 4 bases; junction bases outside the gene matches: 17. CDR3 nucleotides: TGTGCCACCAGCAAACAGGGAGTGGGTAGCGGGAGGTACCCAGATACGCAGTATTTT. Encoded protein: CATSKQGVGSGRYPDTQYF.

The chain couples TRBV11-2 to TRBJ2-1; 9 nucleotides match TRBD2. The CDR3 totals 15 residues. Trimming took 6 bases from V and 4 from J; bases not matched to a gene: 7. Per the germline V gene, CDR1 is SGHAT and CDR2 is FQNNGV. CDR3 sequence: CASSPERGAYNEQFF. The CDR3 DNA is TGTGCCAGCAGTCCGGAGCGGGGGGCTTACAATGAGCAGTTCTTC.

In this sample, this clone turned up once. The rearrangement links TRBV27 to TRBJ1-1, with 7 bases aligning to TRBD1. The V gene end was trimmed by 9 bases and the J gene end by 3 bases; junction bases not matched to a gene: 16. CDR1 is MNHEY, CDR2 SMNVEV, per germline (reference sequence). The CDR3 runs to 16 residues. The CDR3 DNA is TGTGCCAGGGGAATACACGACAGGGTACTCCACACTGAAGCTTTCTTT. This gives the protein CARGIHDRVLHTEAFF.

The chain combines TRBV27 with TRBJ2-1; TRBD2 matches 9 bases. The junction had 8 bases not matched to a gene; V was cut back by 2 bases and J by 6 bases. The CDR3 spans 16 residues. Per the germline V gene, CDR1 is MNHEY and CDR2 is SMNVEV (reference sequence). The chain's CDR3 is CASSLRVAGVGNEQFF. The CDR3 DNA is TGTGCCAGCAGTTTACGTGTAGCGGGAGTTGGCAATGAGCAGTTCTTC.

Concerning this clone: A much larger clone differs by one base, so this may be a read error. This chain links TRBV6-5 with TRBJ2-7, with D uncertain. The CDR3 sequence is 15 residues long. CDR1 and CDR2 from the germline V gene are MNHEY and SVGAGI. As DNA, the CDR3 is TGTGCCAGCAATTACTCCCAGGTCGGGTCCTACGAGCAGTACTTC. Its protein product is CASNYSQVGSYEQYF.

The count of this clone is one. This chain joins TRBV5-4 and TRBJ2-2, with D perhaps matching TRBD1 (6 bases). The CDR3 contains 15 residues. Trimming cost V 6 bases and J 1 base, with 13 bases left between them. Germline V gene data show CDR1 as SGHNT and CDR2 as YYREEE (reference sequence). The CDR3: CASKNRVQNTGELFF. CDR3 DNA sequence: TGTGCCAGCAAAAACAGGGTTCAGAACACCGGGGAGCTGTTTTTT.

The chain has TRBV7-9 and TRBJ2-3, with D possibly matching TRBD2 (6 bases). The CDR3 has 15 amino acids. CDR1 and CDR2 (germline): SEHNR, FQNEAQ (reference sequence). V was cut by 5 bases and J by 2 bases, with 14 bases left in between. CDR3 in DNA: TGTGCCAGCAGCGCCCGACTAGAAGCCACAGATACGCAGTATTTT. The encoded protein is CASSARLEATDTQYF.

The V and J genes are TRBV5-4 and TRBJ2-1; 8 nucleotides agree with TRBD1. CDR1 and CDR2 (germline): SGHNT, YYREEE (reference sequence). Trimming cost V 1 base and J 8 bases; bases outside gene matches: 5. The CDR3 runs to 14 residues. The CDR3 is CASSLRQGRDEQFF. In DNA form, the CDR3 reads TGTGCCAGCAGCTTGCGACAGGGGAGAGATGAGCAGTTCTTC.

The J gene is TRBJ1-1, the V gene TRBV18, with no clear D. The CDR3 length is 12 residues. The germline V gene has CDR1 KGHSH and CDR2 LQKENI. V lost 3 bases, J lost 1 base, and 3 bases lay in between. This CDR3 reads CASSPTNTEAFF. Written as DNA, the CDR3 is TGTGCCAGCTCACCTACGAACACTGAAGCTTTCTTT.

The CDR3 sequence: CASSPDRNQPQHF. The CDR3 DNA sequence: TGTGCCAGCAGTCCGGACAGGAATCAGCCCCAGCATTTT. The chain is built from TRBV6-1 and TRBJ1-5; 7 positions match TRBD1. The CDR3 has 13 residues. The V gene end was trimmed by 5 bases and the J gene end by 4 bases; junction bases not matched to a gene: 2. Germline V lookup: CDR1 MNHNS, CDR2 SASEGT.

The chain recombines TRBV28 with TRBJ2-3; the D is unclear. The CDR3 has 14 amino acids. Germline V lookup: CDR1 MDHEN, CDR2 SYDVKM. Trimming pared 2 bases from V and 3 bases from J, leaving 9 bases between. The DNA of the CDR3 is TGTGCCAGCAGTTTAGGCTCAGAGACAGATACGCAGTATTTT. Translating gives CASSLGSETDTQYF.

Concerning this clone itself: A read error may produce the germline difference seen at one junction end. The gene calls are TRBV2 and TRBJ1-2, with 7 bases lining up with TRBD1. This CDR3 region has 14 residues. Per germline, CDR1 SNHLY and CDR2 FYNNEI. CDR3 protein: CASTESPQGDGYTF. The CDR3 DNA sequence: TGTGCCAGCACTGAATCCCCCCAGGGGGATGGCTACACCTTC.

With regard to this clone: One end of the junction varies from germline; a read error may be responsible. The chain has TRBV19 and TRBJ2-7; TRBD1 aligns across 9 bases. CDR3 length: 15 residues. Germline CDR1 reads LNHDA; CDR2 reads SQIVND (reference sequence). The CDR3 here is CASSTPGTGSRLMHF. The DNA for the CDR3 is TGTGCCAGTAGTACTCCCGGGACAGGGTCCCGCCTCATGCACTTC.

DNA for the CDR3: TGTGCCAGCAGCAGGGAAGAGACTAATGAAAAACTGTTTTTT. It is translated as CASSREETNEKLFF. This chain connects TRBV7-6 to TRBJ1-4, with unresolved D. Germline CDR1 reads SGHVS; CDR2 reads FNYEAQ. The CDR3 spans 14 residues. Deletions cut 5 bases from V and 2 bases from J, with 9 bases between.

The chain couples TRBV9 to TRBJ1-2, with TRBD1 matching 7 bases. The V gene end was trimmed by 0 bases and the J gene end by 5 bases; junction bases not matched to a gene: 4. The V gene's germline CDR1 is SGDLS and CDR2 YYNGEE. This CDR3 has 14 residues. The CDR3 nucleotides read TGTGCCAGCAGCGTAGGGCCGACAGGGTATGGCTACACCTTC. This translates into CASSVGPTGYGYTF.

The chain combines TRBV5-1 with TRBJ2-5; 15 bases map to TRBD2. The V gene end was trimmed by 4 bases and the J gene end by 1 base; junction bases not matched to a gene: 5. The CDR3 runs to 17 residues. Per germline, CDR1 SGHRS and CDR2 YFSETQ. The DNA for the CDR3 is TGCGCCAGCAGCCCCGGGACTAGCGGGAGGCTCCAAGAGACCCAGTACTTC. It codes for CASSPGTSGRLQETQYF.

This clone was recorded only once. This chain uses TRBV2 with TRBJ2-1, with TRBD1 matching over 9 bases. Germline CDR1 is SNHLY and CDR2 is FYNNEI. V lost 4 bases and J lost 5; bases outside the gene matches: 6. The CDR3 sequence is 15 residues long. The chain's CDR3 is CASSAQDRGDNEQFF. CDR3 DNA: TGTGCCAGCAGTGCCCAGGACAGGGGTGACAATGAGCAGTTCTTC.

This clone came up once. The gene calls are TRBV18 and TRBJ1-1; tentative D call: TRBD1 (6 bases). With 1 base removed from V and 3 bases from J, the gap between germline ends came to 9 bases. This CDR3 is built from 14 residues. Per germline, CDR1 KGHSH and CDR2 LQKENI. DNA for the CDR3: TGTGCCAGCTCACCACAGGGGGATTACACTGAAGCTTTCTTT. It is translated as CASSPQGDYTEAFF.

This chain connects TRBV10-1 to TRBJ2-3, with TRBD2 identical over 13 bases. Germline V gene sequence: CDR1 WNHNN, CDR2 SYGVQD (reference sequence). Germline trimming cut 7 bases from V and 1 base from J; bases unmatched to any gene: 5. The CDR3 has 16 residues. In DNA form, the CDR3 reads TGCGCCAGCACCTCGGGGACTAGCGGGGGCACAGATACGCAGTATTTT. This sequence encodes CASTSGTSGGTDTQYF.

DNA of the CDR3: TGTGCCAGTAGGACCCTACAGGGGGTAGCTAACTATGGCTACACCTTC. It codes for CASRTLQGVANYGYTF. The rearrangement links TRBV19 to TRBJ1-2, with TRBD1 matching 8 bases. The V and J ends lost 6 bases and 0 bases, in that order; junction bases with no gene match: 9. CDR3 length: 16 amino acids. Germline V gives CDR1 LNHDA, CDR2 SQIVND (reference sequence).